This T cell receptor (beta chain) was sequenced during a study of T cell responses to AZD1222 COVID-19 vaccine. With 2 bases clipped from V and 3 bases from J, the junction kept 4 bases outside the gene matches. CDR3 length: 15 residues. CDR1 is GTSNPN, CDR2 SVGIG, per germline (reference sequence). Whole-study findings and limits: Two doses of AZD1222 preceded a rise in Spike-specific TCR breadth and depth.

A remark on this clone: Its target is not known.

Generated by immunoSEQ multiplex PCR, the TCRdb table keeps only in-frame clones and is missing some. In the table there are 180,000 or so clones, about 95% of which are singletons. The source material was peripheral blood, sampled on day 0 of AZD1222 vaccination. The V call is TRBV30, the J call TRBJ2-3; TRBD1 matches 11 bases. This clonotype was obtained from an adult in good health. The CDR3 loop is CAWSPGTGGTDTQYF. The CDR3 DNA follows: TGTGCCTGGAGTCCCGGGACAGGGGGGACAGATACGCAGTATTTT.